The 6 T cell receptor beta chains listed next were all sequenced from one sample in a study of Graves' ophthalmopathy and Graves' hyperthyroidism. RNA transcripts served as template for amplifying TCR beta CDR3 sequences. After a first-round RT-PCR with HTBI primers, a second-round multiplex PCR was run. TCRdb passed the multiplex PCR reads through MiXCR, listing each CDR3 protein once. The sample contains 600,000 to 700,000 distinct CDR3 sequences, 35% to 45% of which appear only once. Sequencing input: peripheral blood. These receptors came from an adult man with Graves' ophthalmopathy.

This clonotype was seen more than once but under ten times. The J gene is TRBJ2-2, the V gene TRBV9, with a possible D match to TRBD2 (6 bases). V lost 3 bases, J lost 2 bases, and 14 bases lay in between. In germline, CDR1 is SGDLS, CDR2 YYNGEE. This CDR3 has 16 amino acids. The CDR3 sequence is CASSASGRLNTGELFF. CDR3 bases: TGTGCCAGCAGCGCCTCCGGGAGACTAAACACCGGGGAGCTGTTTTTT.

V gene TRBV29-1 combines with J gene TRBJ2-7; tentative D call: TRBD1 (6 bases). V lost 0 bases and J 10 bases, leaving 16 bases between the germline ends. CDR3 length equals 13 residues. Germline V gene data show CDR1 as SQVTM and CDR2 as ANQGSEA. The CDR3 nucleotides are TGCAGCGTTGAAGAGGGACACCGAGTGCCCCAGTACTTC. It codes for CSVEEGHRVPQYF.

This clonotype was picked up many times. The rearrangement links TRBV6-5 to TRBJ2-7; maybe TRBD1 (6 bases). CDR1 and CDR2 from the germline V gene are MNHEY and SVGAGI. The CDR3 covers 12 residues. Trimming cost V 7 bases and J 3 bases, with 10 bases left between them. The CDR3 DNA reads as TGTGCCAGCACCTCGACAGGCTACGAGCAGTACTTC. Encoded protein: CASTSTGYEQYF.

Many counts were recorded for this clonotype. The chain couples TRBV5-5 to TRBJ1-5; D is unclear. This CDR3 spans 15 amino acids. Germline CDR1 SGHKS, CDR2 YYEKEE (reference sequence). V gave up 0 bases and J gave up 4 bases, with 11 bases separating them. CDR3 region: CASSLGGTLNQPQHF. DNA for the CDR3: TGTGCCAGCAGCTTGGGAGGAACACTAAATCAGCCCCAGCATTTT.

This clonotype came up a few times. The chain employs TRBV29-1 and TRBJ2-5; maybe TRBD2 (6 bases). This CDR3 is 15 amino acids long. Germline-derived CDR1 and CDR2 are SQVTM and ANQGSEA. V was shortened by 1 base and J by 3 bases, with 15 bases between the two germline ends. The CDR3 loop is CSVEGFRSGKETQYF. Written as DNA, the CDR3 is TGCAGCGTTGAAGGGTTTCGTAGCGGAAAAGAGACCCAGTACTTC.

The CDR3 bases are TGTGCCAGCAGTTTACAGTACTTC. Protein product: CASSLQYF. V gene TRBV11-2 combines with J gene TRBJ2-5; no reliable D call. CDR3 length equals 8 residues. Germline V CDR1 and CDR2: SGHAT, FQNNGV. Trimming removed 6 bases at V and 11 bases at J, with 4 bases between.